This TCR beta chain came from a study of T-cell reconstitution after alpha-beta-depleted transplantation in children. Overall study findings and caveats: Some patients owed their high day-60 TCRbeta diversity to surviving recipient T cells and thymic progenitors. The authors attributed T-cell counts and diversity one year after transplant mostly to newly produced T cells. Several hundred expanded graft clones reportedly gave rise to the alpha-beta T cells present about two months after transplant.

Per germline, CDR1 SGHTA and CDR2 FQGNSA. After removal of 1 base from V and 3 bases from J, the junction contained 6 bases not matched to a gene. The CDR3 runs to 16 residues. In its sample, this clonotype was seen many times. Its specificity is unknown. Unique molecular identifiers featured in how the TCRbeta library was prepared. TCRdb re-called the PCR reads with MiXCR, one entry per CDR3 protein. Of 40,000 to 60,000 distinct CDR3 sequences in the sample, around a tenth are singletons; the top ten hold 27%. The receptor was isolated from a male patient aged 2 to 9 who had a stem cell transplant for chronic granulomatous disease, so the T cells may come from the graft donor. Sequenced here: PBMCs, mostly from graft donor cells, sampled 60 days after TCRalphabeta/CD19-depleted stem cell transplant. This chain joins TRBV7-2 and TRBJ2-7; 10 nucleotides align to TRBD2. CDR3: CASSLVVAGGFYEQYF. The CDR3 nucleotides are TGTGCCAGCAGCTTAGTTGTAGCGGGGGGCTTCTACGAGCAGTACTTC. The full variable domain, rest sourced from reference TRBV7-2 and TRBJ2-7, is GAGVSQSPSNKVTEKGKDVELRCDPISGHTALYWYRQSLGQGLEFLIYFQGNSAPDKSGLPSDRFSAERTGGSVSTLTIQRTQQEDSAVYLCASSLVVAGGFYEQYFGPGTRLTVT.